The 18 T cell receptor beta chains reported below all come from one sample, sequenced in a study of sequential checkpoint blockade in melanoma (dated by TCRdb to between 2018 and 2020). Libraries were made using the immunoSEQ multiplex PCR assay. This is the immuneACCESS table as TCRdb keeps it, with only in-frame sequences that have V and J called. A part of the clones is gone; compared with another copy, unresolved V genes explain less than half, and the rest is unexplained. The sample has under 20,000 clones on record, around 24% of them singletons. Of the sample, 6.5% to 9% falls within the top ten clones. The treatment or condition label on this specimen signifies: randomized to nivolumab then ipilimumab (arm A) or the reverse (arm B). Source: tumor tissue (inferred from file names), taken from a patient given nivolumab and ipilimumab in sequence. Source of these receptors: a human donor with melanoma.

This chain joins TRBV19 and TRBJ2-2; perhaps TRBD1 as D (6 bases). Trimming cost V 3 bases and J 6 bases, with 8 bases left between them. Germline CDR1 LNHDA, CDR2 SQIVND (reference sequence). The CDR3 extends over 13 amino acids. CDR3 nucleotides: TGTGCCAGTAGTATCTGGACAGCCGGGGAGCTGTTTTTT. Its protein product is CASSIWTAGELFF.

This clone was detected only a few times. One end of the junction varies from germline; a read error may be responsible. The chain's CDR3 is CASSIEQRGDTQYF. The CDR3 DNA follows: TGTGCCAGCAGCATAGAACAAAGGGGAGATACGCAGTATTTT. The chain recombines TRBV11-3 with TRBJ2-3, with D perhaps TRBD1 (5 bases). The CDR3 sequence is 14 residues long. Germline CDR1 is SGHNT and CDR2 is YENEEA.

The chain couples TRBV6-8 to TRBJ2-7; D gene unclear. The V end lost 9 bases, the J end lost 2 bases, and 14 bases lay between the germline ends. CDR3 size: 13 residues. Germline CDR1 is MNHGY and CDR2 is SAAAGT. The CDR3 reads CASGGRRTYEQYF. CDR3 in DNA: TGTGCCAGTGGCGGACGACGCACCTACGAGCAGTACTTC.

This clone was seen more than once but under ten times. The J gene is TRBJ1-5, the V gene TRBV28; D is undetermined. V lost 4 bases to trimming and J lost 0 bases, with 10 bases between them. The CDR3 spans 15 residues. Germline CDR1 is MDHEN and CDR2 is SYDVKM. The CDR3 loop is CASSSPHYSNQPQHF. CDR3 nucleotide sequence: TGTGCCAGCAGTTCCCCACATTATAGCAATCAGCCCCAGCATTTT.

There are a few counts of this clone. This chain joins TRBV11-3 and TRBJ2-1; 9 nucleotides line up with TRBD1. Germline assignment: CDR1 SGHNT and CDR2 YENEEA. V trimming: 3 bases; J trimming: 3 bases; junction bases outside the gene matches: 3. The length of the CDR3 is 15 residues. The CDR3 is CASSLGQGFYNEQFF. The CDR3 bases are TGTGCCAGCAGCTTGGGACAGGGCTTCTACAATGAGCAGTTCTTC.

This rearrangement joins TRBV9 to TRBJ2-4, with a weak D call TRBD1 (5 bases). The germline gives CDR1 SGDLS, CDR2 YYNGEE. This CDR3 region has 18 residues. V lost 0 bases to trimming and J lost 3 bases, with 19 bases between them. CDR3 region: CASSVGVGLGVDKNIQYF. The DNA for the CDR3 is TGTGCCAGCAGCGTAGGGGTTGGGCTAGGGGTTGACAAAAACATTCAGTACTTC.

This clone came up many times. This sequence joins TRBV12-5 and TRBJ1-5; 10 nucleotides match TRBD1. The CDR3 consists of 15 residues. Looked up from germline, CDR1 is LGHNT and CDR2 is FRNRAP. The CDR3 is CASTSRDRGRQPQHF. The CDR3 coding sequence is TGTGCCAGCACATCCCGAGACAGGGGGCGTCAGCCCCAGCATTTT.

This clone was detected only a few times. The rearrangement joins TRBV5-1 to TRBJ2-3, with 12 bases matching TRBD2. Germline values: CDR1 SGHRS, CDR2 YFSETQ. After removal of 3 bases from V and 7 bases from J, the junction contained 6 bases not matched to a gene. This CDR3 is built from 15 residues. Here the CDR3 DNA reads TGCGCCAGCAGCTCTCTAGCGGGGGGGCAAAATACGCAGTATTTT. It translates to CASSSLAGGQNTQYF.

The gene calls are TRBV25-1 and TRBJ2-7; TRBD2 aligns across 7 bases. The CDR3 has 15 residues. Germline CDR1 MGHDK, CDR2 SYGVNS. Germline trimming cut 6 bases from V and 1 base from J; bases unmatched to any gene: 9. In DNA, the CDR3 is TGTGCCAGCAGCGAAACGGGACTAATGTCCTACGAGCAGTACTTC. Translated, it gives CASSETGLMSYEQYF.

The CDR3 region has the DNA TGTGCTAGTGGTACAACCGGGACAAAAAAGAATTCACCCCTCCACTTT. This sequence encodes CASGTTGTKKNSPLHF. The V call is TRBV12-5, the J call TRBJ1-6, with D maybe TRBD1 (6 bases). Germline values: CDR1 LGHNT, CDR2 FRNRAP. CDR3 length: 16 residues. Trimming pared 5 bases from V and 7 bases from J, leaving 18 bases between.

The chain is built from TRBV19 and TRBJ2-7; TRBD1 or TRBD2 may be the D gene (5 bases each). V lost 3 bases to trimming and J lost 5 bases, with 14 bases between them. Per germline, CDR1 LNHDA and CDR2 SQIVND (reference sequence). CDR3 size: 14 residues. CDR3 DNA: TGTGCCAGTAGTATCGGGACGGAATTAGACGAGCAGTACTTC. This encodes CASSIGTELDEQYF.

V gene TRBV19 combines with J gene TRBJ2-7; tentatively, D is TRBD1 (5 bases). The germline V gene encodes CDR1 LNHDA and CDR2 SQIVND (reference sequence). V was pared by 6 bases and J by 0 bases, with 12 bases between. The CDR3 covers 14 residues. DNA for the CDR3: TGTGCCAGTAGAGCCTCGGACAACTCCTACGAGCAGTACTTC. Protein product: CASRASDNSYEQYF.

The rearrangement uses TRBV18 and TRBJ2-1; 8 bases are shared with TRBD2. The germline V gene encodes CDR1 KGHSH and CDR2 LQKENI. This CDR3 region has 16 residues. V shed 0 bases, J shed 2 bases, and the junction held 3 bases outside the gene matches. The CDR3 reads CASSPPEAGAYNEQFF. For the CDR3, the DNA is TGTGCCAGCTCACCACCGGAAGCGGGGGCCTACAATGAGCAGTTCTTC.

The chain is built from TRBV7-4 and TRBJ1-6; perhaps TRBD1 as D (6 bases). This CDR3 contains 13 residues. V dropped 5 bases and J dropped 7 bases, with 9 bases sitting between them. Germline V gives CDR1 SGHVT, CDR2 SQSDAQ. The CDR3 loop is CASSIGQNSPLHF. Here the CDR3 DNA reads TGTGCCAGCAGCATCGGACAGAATTCACCCCTCCACTTT.

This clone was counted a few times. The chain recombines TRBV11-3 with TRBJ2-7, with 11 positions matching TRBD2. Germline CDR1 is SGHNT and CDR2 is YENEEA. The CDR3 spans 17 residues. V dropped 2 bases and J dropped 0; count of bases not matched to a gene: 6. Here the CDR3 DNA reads TGTGCCAGCAGCTTAACGCTAGCGGGGGGCAGCTCCTACGAGCAGTACTTC. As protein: CASSLTLAGGSSYEQYF.

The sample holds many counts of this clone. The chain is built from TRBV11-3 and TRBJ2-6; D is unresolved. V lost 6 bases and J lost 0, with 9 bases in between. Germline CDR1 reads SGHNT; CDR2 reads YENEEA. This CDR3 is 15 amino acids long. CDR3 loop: CASRGGASGANVLTF. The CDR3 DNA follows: TGTGCCAGCAGGGGCGGAGCCTCTGGGGCCAACGTCCTGACTTTC.

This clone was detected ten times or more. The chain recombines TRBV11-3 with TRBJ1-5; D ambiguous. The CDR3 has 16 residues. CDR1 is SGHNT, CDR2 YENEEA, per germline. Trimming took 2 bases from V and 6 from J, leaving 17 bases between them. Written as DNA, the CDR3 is TGTGCCAGCAGCTTACCTAACTCCGGAGTTGGTCAGCCCCAGCATTTT. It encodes CASSLPNSGVGQPQHF. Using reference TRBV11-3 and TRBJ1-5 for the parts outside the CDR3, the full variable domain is EAGVVQSPRYKIIEKKQPVAFWCNPISGHNTLYWYLQNLGQGPELLIRYENEEAVDDSQLPKDRFSAERLKGVDSTLKIQPAELGDSAVYLCASSLPNSGVGQPQHFGDGTRLSIL.

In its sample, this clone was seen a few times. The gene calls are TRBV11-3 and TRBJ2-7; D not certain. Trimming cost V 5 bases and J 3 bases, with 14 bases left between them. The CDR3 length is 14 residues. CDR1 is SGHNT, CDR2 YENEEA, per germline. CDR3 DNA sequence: TGTGCCAGCAGCCCTTGGGCCCTTCTCTACGAGCAGTACTTC. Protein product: CASSPWALLYEQYF.